This TCR beta chain appears in the sequencing data of a study of OX40 agonist ivuxolimab in advanced cancers. The sample holds one count of this clone. Trimming removed 8 bases at V and 2 bases at J, with 12 bases between. CDR1 and CDR2 from the germline V gene are KGHSH and LQKENI. This CDR3 has 13 residues. Profiling relied on immunoSEQ multiplex PCR, and the TCRdb table lists in-frame clones only, not all of them. The sample yields 75,000 to 95,000 clones, around nine tenths seen once. The sample consisted of CD4+ or CD8+ T cells sorted from blood, taken in a trial of the OX40 agonist ivuxolimab. This chain connects TRBV18 to TRBJ2-5, with D perhaps TRBD2 (6 bases). The sequence was obtained from an adult with an advanced solid tumor such as melanoma, head and neck, liver or kidney cancer. The CDR3, as DNA: TGTGCCAGCCGAATCGGGGGACAAGAGACCCAGTACTTC. The encoded protein is CASRIGGQETQYF.